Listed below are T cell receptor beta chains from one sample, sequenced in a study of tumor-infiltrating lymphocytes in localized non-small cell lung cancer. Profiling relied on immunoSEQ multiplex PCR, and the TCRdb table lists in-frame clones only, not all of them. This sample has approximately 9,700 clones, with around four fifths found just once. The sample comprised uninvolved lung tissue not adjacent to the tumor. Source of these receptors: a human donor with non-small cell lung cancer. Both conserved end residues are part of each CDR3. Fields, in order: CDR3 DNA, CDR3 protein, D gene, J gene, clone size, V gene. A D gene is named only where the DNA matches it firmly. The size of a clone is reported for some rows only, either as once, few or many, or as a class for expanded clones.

DNA: TGTGCCATCAGTGGGGGCGCCCGATTTAACTATGGCTACACCTTC
CDR3: CAISGGARFNYGYTF
D: -
J: TRBJ1-2
size: -
V: TRBV10-3

DNA: TGTGCCAGCAGCTTAGGACGCGAACAGCCCCAGCATTTT
CDR3: CASSLGREQPQHF
D: -
J: TRBJ1-5
size: -
V: TRBV7-2

DNA: TGCGCCAGCAGCCCCCAGGGGTCGAACTATGGCTACACCTTC
CDR3: CASSPQGSNYGYTF
D: -
J: TRBJ1-2
size: -
V: TRBV5-1

DNA: TGTGCCAGCAGCTCCGGGACGGGGGGGAACACTGAAGCTTTCTTT
CDR3: CASSSGTGGNTEAFF
D: -
J: TRBJ1-1
size: -
V: TRBV11-3

DNA: TGCGCCAGCAGCCAAGATTGGCCAGGGAGAACAGATACGCAGTATTTT
CDR3: CASSQDWPGRTDTQYF
D: -
J: TRBJ2-3
size: once
V: TRBV4-3

DNA: TGTGCCAGCAGTTACGGGCGGACAGGGGATTCACCCCTCCACTTT
CDR3: CASSYGRTGDSPLHF
D: TRBD1
J: TRBJ1-6
size: -
V: TRBV6-5

DNA: TGTGCCAGCAGCTTGGACACCCGGGGGACGCAGTATTTT
CDR3: CASSLDTRGTQYF
D: -
J: TRBJ2-3
size: -
V: TRBV5-5

DNA: TGTGCCACGGAAGGACAGGCTGGTACTGAAGCTTTCTTT
CDR3: CATEGQAGTEAFF
D: TRBD1
J: TRBJ1-1
size: few
V: TRBV2

DNA: TGCAGCGTTCGAGGGTCTGGGGCCAACGTCCTGACTTTC
CDR3: CSVRGSGANVLTF
D: -
J: TRBJ2-6
size: -
V: TRBV29-1

DNA: TGTGCCAGCAGCTTGCAGTTGAACACTGAAGCTTTCTTT
CDR3: CASSLQLNTEAFF
D: -
J: TRBJ1-1
size: -
V: TRBV5-4

DNA: TGTGCCAGCAGTGGGACAGGGGGGAATCAGCCCCAGCATTTT
CDR3: CASSGTGGNQPQHF
D: TRBD1
J: TRBJ1-5
size: -
V: TRBV2

DNA: TGTGCCAGCAGCCTCATTGGACAGGGTCTAGGCGAGCAGTACTTC
CDR3: CASSLIGQGLGEQYF
D: TRBD1
J: TRBJ2-7
size: -
V: TRBV5-6

DNA: TGTGCCAGCAGTCTTGGGACAGCAAACACTGAAGCTTTCTTT
CDR3: CASSLGTANTEAFF
D: TRBD1
J: TRBJ1-1
size: -
V: TRBV6-5

DNA: TGTGCCAGTAGTGCCGGCGACTCAAGCAATCAGCCCCAGCATTTT
CDR3: CASSAGDSSNQPQHF
D: -
J: TRBJ1-5
size: few
V: TRBV19

DNA: TGTGCCAGCAGTTACTTACCGGGACGCTTGTACGAGCAGTACTTC
CDR3: CASSYLPGRLYEQYF
D: -
J: TRBJ2-7
size: once
V: TRBV6-5

DNA: TGCGCCAGCAGCCCCCGGATGGGACAGCCCCAGCATTTT
CDR3: CASSPRMGQPQHF
D: -
J: TRBJ1-5
size: -
V: TRBV5-1

DNA: TGCGCCAGCAGTGAGTCTGGGAGTAGCACAGATACGCAGTATTTT
CDR3: CASSESGSSTDTQYF
D: -
J: TRBJ2-3
size: once
V: TRBV10-2